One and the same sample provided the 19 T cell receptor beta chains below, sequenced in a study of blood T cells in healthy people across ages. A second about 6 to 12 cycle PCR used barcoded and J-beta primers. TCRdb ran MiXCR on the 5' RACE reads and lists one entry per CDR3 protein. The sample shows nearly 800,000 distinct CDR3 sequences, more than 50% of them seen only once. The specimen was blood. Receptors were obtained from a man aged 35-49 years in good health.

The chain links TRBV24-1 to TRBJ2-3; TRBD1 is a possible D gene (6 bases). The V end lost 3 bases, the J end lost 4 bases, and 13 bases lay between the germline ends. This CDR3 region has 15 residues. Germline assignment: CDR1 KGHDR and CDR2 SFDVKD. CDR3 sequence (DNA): TGTGCCACCAGTGATCTTAGACAGGCGGCAGATACGCAGTATTTT. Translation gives CATSDLRQAADTQYF.

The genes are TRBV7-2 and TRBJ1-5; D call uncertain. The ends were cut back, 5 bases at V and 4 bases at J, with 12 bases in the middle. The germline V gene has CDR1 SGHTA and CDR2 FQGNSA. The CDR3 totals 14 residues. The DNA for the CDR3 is TGTGCCAGCAGCGTAGACGGCACAAATCAGCCCCAGCATTTT. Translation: CASSVDGTNQPQHF.

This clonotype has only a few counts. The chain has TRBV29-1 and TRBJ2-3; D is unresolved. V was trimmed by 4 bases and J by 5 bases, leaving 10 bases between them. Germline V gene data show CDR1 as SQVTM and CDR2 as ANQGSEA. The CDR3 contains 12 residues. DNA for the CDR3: TGCAGCGTTGCAGACGGTGTAGATACGCAGTATTTT. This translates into CSVADGVDTQYF.

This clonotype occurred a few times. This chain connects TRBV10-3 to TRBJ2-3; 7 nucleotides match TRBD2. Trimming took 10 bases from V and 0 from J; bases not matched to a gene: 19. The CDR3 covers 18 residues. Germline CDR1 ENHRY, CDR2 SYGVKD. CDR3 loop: CASAFPSGPDLSTDTQYF. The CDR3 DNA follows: TGTGCCAGCGCTTTTCCTAGCGGACCCGACCTTAGCACAGATACGCAGTATTTT.

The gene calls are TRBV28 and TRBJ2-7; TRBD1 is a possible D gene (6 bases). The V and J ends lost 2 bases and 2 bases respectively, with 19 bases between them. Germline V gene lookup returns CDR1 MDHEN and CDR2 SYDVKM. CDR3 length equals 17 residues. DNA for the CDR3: TGTGCCAGCAGTTTAGGGGGCGGCGAGACGGTGACCTACGAGCAGTACTTC. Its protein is CASSLGGGETVTYEQYF.

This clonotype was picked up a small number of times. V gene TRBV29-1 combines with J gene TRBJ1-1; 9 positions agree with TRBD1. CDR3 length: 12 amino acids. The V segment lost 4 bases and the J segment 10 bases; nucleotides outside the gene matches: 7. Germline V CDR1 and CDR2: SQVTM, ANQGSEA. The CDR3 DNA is TGCAGCGTTGTGACAGTGACAGGGGGAGCTTTCTTT. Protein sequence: CSVVTVTGGAFF. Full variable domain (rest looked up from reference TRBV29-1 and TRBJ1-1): SAVISQKPSRDICQRGTSLTIQCQVDSQVTMMFWYRQQPGQSLTLIATANQGSEATYESGFVIDKFPISRPNLTFSTLTVSNMSPEDSSIYLCSVVTVTGGAFFGQGTRLTVV.

CDR3 region: CAGMGGPNYGYTF. CDR3 bases: TGTGCCGGGATGGGGGGACCTAACTATGGCTACACCTTC. The chain joins TRBV28 to TRBJ1-2; maybe TRBD1 (5 bases). CDR1 is MDHEN and CDR2 is SYDVKM in the germline V gene. V was trimmed by 11 bases and J by 0 bases, leaving 13 bases between them. The length of the CDR3 is 13 residues.

CDR3 in amino acids: CASRHRGEEKLFF. For the CDR3, the DNA is TGTGCCAGCAGGCATCGGGGAGAGGAAAAACTGTTTTTT. This chain connects TRBV3-1 to TRBJ1-4; D unresolved. V was cut by 6 bases and J by 8 bases, with 13 bases left in between. Germline values: CDR1 LGHDT, CDR2 YNNKEL (reference sequence). The CDR3 runs to 13 residues.

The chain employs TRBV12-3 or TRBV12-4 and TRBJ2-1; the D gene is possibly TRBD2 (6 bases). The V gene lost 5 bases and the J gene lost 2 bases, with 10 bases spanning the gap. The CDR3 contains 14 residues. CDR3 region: CASSRLDPYNEQFF. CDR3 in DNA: TGTGCCAGCAGTCGACTAGACCCCTACAATGAGCAGTTCTTC.

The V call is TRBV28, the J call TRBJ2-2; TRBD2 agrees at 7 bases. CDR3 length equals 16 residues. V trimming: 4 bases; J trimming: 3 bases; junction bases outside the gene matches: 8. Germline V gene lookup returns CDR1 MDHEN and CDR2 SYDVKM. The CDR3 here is CASSSWGGEDTGELFF. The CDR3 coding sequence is TGTGCCAGCAGTTCGTGGGGGGGAGAGGACACCGGGGAGCTGTTTTTT.

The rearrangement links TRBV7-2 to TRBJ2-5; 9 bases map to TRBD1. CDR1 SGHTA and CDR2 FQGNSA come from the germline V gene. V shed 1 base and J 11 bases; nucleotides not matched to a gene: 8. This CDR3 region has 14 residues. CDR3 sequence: CASSLDRGRFEQYF. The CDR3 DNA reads TGTGCCAGCAGCTTAGACAGGGGGCGATTTGAGCAGTACTTC.

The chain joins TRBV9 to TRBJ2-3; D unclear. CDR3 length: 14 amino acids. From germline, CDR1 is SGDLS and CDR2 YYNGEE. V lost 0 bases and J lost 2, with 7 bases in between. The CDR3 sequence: CASSVVAYTDTQYF. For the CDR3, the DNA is TGTGCCAGCAGCGTAGTAGCCTACACAGATACGCAGTATTTT.

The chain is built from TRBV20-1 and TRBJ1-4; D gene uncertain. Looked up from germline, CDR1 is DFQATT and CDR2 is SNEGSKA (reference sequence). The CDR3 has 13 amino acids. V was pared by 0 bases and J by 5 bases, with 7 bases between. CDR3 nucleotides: TGCAGTGCTAGAGATCTGTGGAATGAAAAACTGTTTTTT. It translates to CSARDLWNEKLFF.

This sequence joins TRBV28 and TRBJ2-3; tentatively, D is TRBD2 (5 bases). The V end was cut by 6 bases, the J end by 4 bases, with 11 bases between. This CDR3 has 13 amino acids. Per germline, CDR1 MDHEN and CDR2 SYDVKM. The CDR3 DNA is TGTGCCAGCAGGCGTCAGAGGGCAGATACGCAGTATTTT. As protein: CASRRQRADTQYF.

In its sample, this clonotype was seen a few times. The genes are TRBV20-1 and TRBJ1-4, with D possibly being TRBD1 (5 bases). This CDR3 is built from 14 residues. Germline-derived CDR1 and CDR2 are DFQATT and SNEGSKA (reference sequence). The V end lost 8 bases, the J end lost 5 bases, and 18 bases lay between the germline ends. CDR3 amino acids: CSRQPLGENEKLFF. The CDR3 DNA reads TGCAGTAGACAGCCCCTCGGCGAAAATGAAAAACTGTTTTTT.

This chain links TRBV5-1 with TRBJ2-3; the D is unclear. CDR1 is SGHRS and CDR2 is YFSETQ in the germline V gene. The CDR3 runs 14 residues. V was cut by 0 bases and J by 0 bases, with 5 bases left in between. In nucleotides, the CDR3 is TGCGCCAGCAGCTTGGAAGACAGCACAGATACGCAGTATTTT. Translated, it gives CASSLEDSTDTQYF.

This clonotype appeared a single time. The CDR3 DNA follows: TGTGCCAGCAGCTTAGGCTGGGACATCAGTGAAAAACTGTTTTTT. Residues: CASSLGWDISEKLFF. This chain links TRBV7-9 with TRBJ1-4; TRBD1 might be the D (6 bases). The CDR3 totals 15 residues. The V and J ends lost 1 base and 7 bases respectively, with 13 bases between them. Germline V gene data show CDR1 as SEHNR and CDR2 as FQNEAQ (reference sequence).

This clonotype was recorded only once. CDR3 amino acids: CASSALSGGGGNTQYF. CDR3 coding DNA: TGTGCCAGCAGCGCCCTTAGCGGGGGGGGCGGAAATACGCAGTATTTT. V and J are TRBV27 and TRBJ2-3, with 11 bases that match TRBD2. V was pared by 6 bases and J by 7 bases, with 12 bases of the junction left unmatched. This CDR3 has 16 residues. Germline V gene lookup returns CDR1 MNHEY and CDR2 SMNVEV (reference sequence).

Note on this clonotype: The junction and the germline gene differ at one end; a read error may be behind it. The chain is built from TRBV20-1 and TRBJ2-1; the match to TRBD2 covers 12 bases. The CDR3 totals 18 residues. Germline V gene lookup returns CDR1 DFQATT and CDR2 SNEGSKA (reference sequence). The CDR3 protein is CSARGPGLAGVNYNEQFF. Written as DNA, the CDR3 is TGCAGTGCCAGAGGACCGGGACTAGCGGGTGTTAACTACAATGAGCAGTTCTTC.